This entry concerns a single T cell receptor beta chain. This clonotype was counted between two and nine times. Its binding antigen is unknown. Base qualities are missing; no much larger clone stands one base away. V ends up 7 bases short and J 1 base short, with an unmatched junction base count of 9. The CDR3, from cysteine to phenylalanine, totals 15 residues. The CDR3 DNA has 45 bases and is translated from base 1. From a lookup of the germline V gene (reference sequence), CDR1 and CDR2 are LNHDA and SQIVND. Libraries came from multiplex PCR. The sequencer was an Illumina HiSeq 4000. CDR3 regions were amplified by Arm-PCR with iRepertoire HTBI primers to construct TCR beta libraries. Before sequencing, the PCR products underwent gel purification. Per the authors' processing: A total of fewer than 80 TRBV and approximately 13 TRBJ segments were identified across samples and were used for gene usage analysis of CDR3 amino acid clonotypes. COPE and FqMerger were used to merge the filtered high-quality paired reads into contigs. Contigs were aligned with BLAST to IMGT TRBV, TRBD and TRBJ reference genes, and CDR3 was defined per IMGT. Any clonotype with a frequency above 0.1% was counted as a highly expanded clone. Repertoire diversity was measured by Shannon entropy, and V-J evenness by the Gini coefficient. A clonotype found in more than one individual was treated as public. TCRdb itself trimmed the public reads at Q25 with fastp, ran MiXCR and retained productive beta chains. Each entry merges the rows of one CDR3 protein and shows their most common DNA and genes. V and J calls and clone size were set by TCRdb, not the authors. The sample profile shows roughly 360,000 distinct CDR3 sequences; roughly 24% of them were found once. The ten most abundant clones make up around a quarter of the sample.

These data belong to a study of regulatory T cells in long-lasting Graves disease (dated by TCRdb to the early 2020s). At the level of the whole study: Persistent Graves' disease meant more than 5 years of antithyroid drug treatment with TSH receptor autoantibodies that stayed positive. Patients with persistent Graves' disease were compared with patients with newly diagnosed Graves' disease using TCR sequencing and RNA sequencing of peripheral blood. The study took place in China and was registered as a clinical trial. A total of around 35 samples underwent TCR sequencing, from about 13 patients with persistent Graves' disease and roughly 20 patients with newly diagnosed Graves' disease. Persistent Graves' disease patients in the clinical cohort had taken antithyroid drugs for roughly ten years on average.

The label giving this sample's time point can be read as: persistent/refractory GD, antithyroid drugs over 5 years with positive TRAb. For both TCR sequencing and RNA sequencing, RNA was extracted from PBMCs in TRIzol. The diagnosis of Graves' disease was made according to American Thyroid Association guidelines. Patients were recruited from an endocrinology department in Xi'an, China. Each patient gave 9 to 10 milliliters of peripheral blood, collected in an EDTA anticoagulant tube. PBMCs were isolated by Ficoll Paque Plus density gradient separation without further T cell sorting. An Agilent 2100 Bioanalyzer and agarose gel were used to check RNA quality, and a NanoDrop 2000 was used to measure RNA concentration. General conclusions and limits of the study: Lower TCR Shannon entropy and fewer highly expanded clones were observed in persistent Graves' disease patients than in newly diagnosed patients, which suggested clonal expansion. TRBV28, TRBJ1-2 and TRBJ2-5 were preferentially used in persistent disease, while TRBV20-1 and TRBJ2-1 were favored in newly diagnosed disease. Persistent patients shared more public clonotypes among themselves (around 3,000) than newly diagnosed patients did (about 970). The study examined only peripheral blood because the primary lesion, thyroid tissue, could not be accessed. Sequencing and analysis were restricted to the TCR beta chain. The authors noted that the small sample size was a limitation that may lower accuracy.

This sample comprised peripheral blood mononuclear cells (PBMCs), obtained when the disease was refractory, from a patient treated with antithyroid drugs. The clonotype was recovered from a woman aged 40 to 55 with Graves disease. Donor details come from another sample of the same person, matched by shared clones. The sequence is built from TRBV19 and TRBJ1-1, with TRBD1 identical over 7 junction bases. The DNA is as follows: TGTGCCAGTATTCACTCGGGGACAGCGAACACTGAAGCTTTCTTT. It codes for CASIHSGTANTEAFF.